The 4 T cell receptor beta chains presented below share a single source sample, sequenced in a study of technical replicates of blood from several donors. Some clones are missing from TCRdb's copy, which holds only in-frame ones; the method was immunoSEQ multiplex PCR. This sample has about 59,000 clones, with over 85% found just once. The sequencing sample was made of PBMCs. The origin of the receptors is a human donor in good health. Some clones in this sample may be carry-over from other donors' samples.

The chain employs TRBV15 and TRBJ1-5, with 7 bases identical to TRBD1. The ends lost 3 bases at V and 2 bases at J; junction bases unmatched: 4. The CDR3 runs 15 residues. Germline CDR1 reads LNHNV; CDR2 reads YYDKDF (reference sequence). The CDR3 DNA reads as TGTGCCACCAGCAGTGACAGGGTTGGCAATCAGCCCCAGCATTTT. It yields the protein CATSSDRVGNQPQHF. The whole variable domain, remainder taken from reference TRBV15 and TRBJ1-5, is DAMVIQNPRYQVTQFGKPVTLSCSQTLNHNVMYWYQQKSSQAPKLLFHYYDKDFNNEADTPDNFQSRRPNTSFCFLDIRSPGLGDTAMYLCATSSDRVGNQPQHFGDGTRLSIL.

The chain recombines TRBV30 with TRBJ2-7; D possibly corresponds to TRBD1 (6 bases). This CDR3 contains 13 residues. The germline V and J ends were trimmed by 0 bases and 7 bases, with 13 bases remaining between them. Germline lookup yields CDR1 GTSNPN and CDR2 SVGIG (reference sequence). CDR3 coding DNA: TGTGCCTGGAGTGTACTTGGGGGCGGGGAGCAGTACTTC. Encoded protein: CAWSVLGGGEQYF.

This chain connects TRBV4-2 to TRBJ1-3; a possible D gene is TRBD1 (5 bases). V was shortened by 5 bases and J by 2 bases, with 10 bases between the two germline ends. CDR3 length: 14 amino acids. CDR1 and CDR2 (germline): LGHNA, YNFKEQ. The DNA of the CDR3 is TGTGCCAGCAGCGGTGCAGGGACTGGAAACACCATATATTTT. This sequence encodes CASSGAGTGNTIYF.

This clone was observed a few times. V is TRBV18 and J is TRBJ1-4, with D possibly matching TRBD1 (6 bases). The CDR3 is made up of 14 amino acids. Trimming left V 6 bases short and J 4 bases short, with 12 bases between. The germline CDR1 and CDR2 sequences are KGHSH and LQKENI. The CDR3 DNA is TGTGCCAGCTCCCCCAGGGGCGGTAATGAAAAACTGTTTTTT. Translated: CASSPRGGNEKLFF.